A single sample is the source of the 29 T cell receptor beta chains below, sequenced in a study of response to subunit inactivated influenza vaccine. TCRdb reprocessed the RT-PCR reads via MiXCR and lists one record per CDR3 protein. The table includes 500,000 to 600,000 distinct CDR3 sequences, under 9% detected once. Source: PBMCs from blood, taken 23 months after vaccination. The source of these receptors is a man between 50 and 75 years old who received an inactivated influenza vaccine.

This clonotype has more than one count but fewer than ten. The V call is TRBV3-1, the J call TRBJ1-2, with TRBD1 matching over 7 bases. CDR1 and CDR2 (germline): LGHDT, YNNKEL (reference sequence). The length of the CDR3 is 13 residues. Unmatched junction bases numbered 4, after V lost 3 bases and J lost 6 bases. The CDR3 sequence: CASSHLQGDGYTF. CDR3 DNA sequence: TGTGCCAGCAGCCATCTCCAGGGGGATGGCTACACCTTC.

This clonotype was seen at least ten times. The rearrangement links TRBV12-3 or TRBV12-4 to TRBJ2-5; a weak D match, TRBD1 (6 bases). This CDR3 spans 14 amino acids. V was cut by 3 bases and J by 1 base, with 9 bases left in between. Written as DNA, the CDR3 is TGTGCCAGCAGTTTTCAGGGGACCCAAGAGACCCAGTACTTC. Its protein product is CASSFQGTQETQYF.

This clonotype showed up just a few times. This chain links TRBV7-2 with TRBJ2-7, with TRBD1 matching over 9 bases. The V segment lost 6 bases and the J segment 6 bases; nucleotides outside the gene matches: 9. Looked up from germline, CDR1 is SGHTA and CDR2 is FQGNSA. The CDR3 is 14 residues long. The CDR3 reads CASSIRDRESEQYF. CDR3 in DNA: TGTGCCAGCAGTATCCGGGACAGGGAATCCGAGCAGTACTTC.

In its sample, this clonotype was seen a few times. The chain links TRBV20-1 to TRBJ2-1; possible D gene TRBD2, 6 bases. The CDR3 extends over 14 amino acids. Per the germline V gene, CDR1 is DFQATT and CDR2 is SNEGSKA (reference sequence). V was trimmed by 3 bases and J by 4 bases, leaving 13 bases between them. CDR3 bases: TGCAGTGCTAGGGGCCGGGACTTTTACAATGAGCAGTTCTTC. Its translation: CSARGRDFYNEQFF.

This clonotype has at least ten counts. The chain couples TRBV6-2 or TRBV6-3 to TRBJ2-1, with D unclear. Germline-derived CDR1 and CDR2 are MNHEY and SVGEGT. This CDR3 is 16 amino acids long. Trimming cost V 4 bases and J 4 bases, with 17 bases left between them. CDR3 DNA: TGTGCCAGCAGTTCCTTCTCCCCTGATCTTTACAATGAGCAGTTCTTC. This sequence encodes CASSSFSPDLYNEQFF.

This rearrangement joins TRBV20-1 to TRBJ1-2; the match to TRBD1 covers 7 bases. Unmatched junction bases numbered 12, after V lost 1 base and J lost 7 bases. Germline CDR1 reads DFQATT; CDR2 reads SNEGSKA (reference sequence). This CDR3 has 15 residues. The chain's CDR3 is CSARVRDSVSSGYTF. The CDR3 DNA follows: TGCAGTGCTAGAGTCCGGGACAGCGTTTCCTCTGGCTACACCTTC.

This chain uses TRBV6-2 or TRBV6-3 with TRBJ1-5; D not resolved. From germline, CDR1 is MNHEY and CDR2 SVGEGT. This CDR3 is built from 15 residues. V lost 6 bases, J lost 0 bases, and 12 bases lay in between. DNA for the CDR3: TGTGCCAGCAGACTGGACGGTTATAGCAATCAGCCCCAGCATTTT. Translating it yields CASRLDGYSNQPQHF.

Many counts were recorded for this clonotype. The chain is built from TRBV5-1 and TRBJ2-3, with 9 bases lining up with TRBD1. The CDR3 has 14 amino acids. V trimming: 3 bases; J trimming: 5 bases; junction bases outside the gene matches: 4. Germline CDR1 SGHRS, CDR2 YFSETQ. The CDR3, as DNA: TGCGCCAGCAGCTCAACAGGGGGCGGAGATACGCAGTATTTT. It specifies CASSSTGGGDTQYF.

This clonotype was seen only a few times. The chain carries TRBV6-1 and TRBJ2-1; no firm D call. The V end lost 4 bases, the J end lost 7 bases, and 20 bases lay between the germline ends. Germline V gene lookup returns CDR1 MNHNS and CDR2 SASEGT. The CDR3 consists of 16 residues. The CDR3 DNA is TGTGCCAGCAGTGCCCGCGGTAGCCCAGTAGGGAATGAGCAGTTCTTC. Protein: CASSARGSPVGNEQFF.

This clonotype was picked up a small number of times. The J gene is TRBJ2-2, the V gene TRBV4-1; D remains unclear. The CDR3 sequence is 15 residues long. CDR1 MGHRA and CDR2 YSYEKL come from the germline V gene. The germline V and J ends were trimmed by 3 bases and 1 base, with 9 bases remaining between them. CDR3 DNA: TGCGCCAGCAGCCACCCGACCCGGAACACCGGGGAGCTGTTTTTT. Its protein is CASSHPTRNTGELFF.

The chain recombines TRBV24-1 with TRBJ2-2, with D possibly matching TRBD1 (5 bases). This CDR3 spans 14 amino acids. The V and J ends lost 5 bases and 2 bases respectively, with 8 bases between them. Per the germline V gene, CDR1 is KGHDR and CDR2 is SFDVKD. Written as DNA, the CDR3 is TGTGCCACCAGTGTTGGACACAACACCGGGGAGCTGTTTTTT. Translating it yields CATSVGHNTGELFF.

This clonotype was seen repeatedly, ten times or more. V gene TRBV14 combines with J gene TRBJ2-1; possibly TRBD2 for D (6 bases). V lost 6 bases and J lost 4, with 16 bases in between. CDR1 and CDR2 from the germline V gene are SGHDN and FVKESK. The length of the CDR3 is 15 residues. The CDR3 loop is CASSWIADAYNEQFF. As DNA, the CDR3 is TGTGCCAGCAGTTGGATAGCGGACGCTTACAATGAGCAGTTCTTC.

This clonotype was observed a few times. The chain uses TRBV6-5 and TRBJ2-5; 9 positions agree with TRBD1. With V trimmed by 3 bases and J by 3 bases, 2 bases remained unmatched. This CDR3 comprises 14 residues. Germline values: CDR1 MNHEY, CDR2 SVGAGI. Here the CDR3 reads CASSYDRGKETQYF. The CDR3 DNA follows: TGTGCCAGCAGTTATGACAGGGGGAAAGAGACCCAGTACTTC.

In this sample, this clonotype turned up a few times. The chain combines TRBV5-1 with TRBJ2-1, with 10 bases that match TRBD2. Germline V gene sequence: CDR1 SGHRS, CDR2 YFSETQ. This CDR3 spans 15 amino acids. V shed 4 bases and J 6 bases; nucleotides not matched to a gene: 7. CDR3 DNA: TGCGCCAGCAGCGCTACTAGCGGGACCTCCAATGAGCAGTTCTTC. Protein sequence: CASSATSGTSNEQFF.

In this sample, this clonotype turned up many times. The V call is TRBV20-1, the J call TRBJ2-7, with 15 positions matching TRBD2. CDR3 length: 17 residues. Germline loops: CDR1 DFQATT, CDR2 SNEGSKA (reference sequence). V lost 3 bases and J lost 2; bases outside the gene matches: 8. This CDR3 reads CSASTPGLAGGPYEQYF. The CDR3 DNA is TGCAGTGCTAGCACACCGGGACTAGCGGGAGGACCCTACGAGCAGTACTTC.

V gene TRBV28 combines with J gene TRBJ2-1, with D perhaps TRBD2 (5 bases). The germline V and J ends were trimmed by 5 bases and 0 bases, with 11 bases remaining between them. The V gene's germline CDR1 is MDHEN and CDR2 SYDVKM. This CDR3 has 15 amino acids. CDR3 region: CASSDGRDSYNEQFF. The CDR3 coding sequence is TGTGCCAGCAGTGACGGACGGGACTCCTACAATGAGCAGTTCTTC.

V is TRBV27 and J is TRBJ2-7; D remains ambiguous. V was pared by 5 bases and J by 0 bases, with 14 bases between. Germline-derived CDR1 and CDR2 are MNHEY and SMNVEV (reference sequence). The CDR3 length is 15 residues. Here the CDR3 reads CASSRARSTSYEQYF. CDR3 DNA: TGTGCCAGCAGTCGAGCTCGGAGTACCTCCTACGAGCAGTACTTC.

This clonotype came up many times. The genes are TRBV15 and TRBJ2-2; possible D gene TRBD1, 5 bases. CDR1 is LNHNV, CDR2 YYDKDF, per germline (reference sequence). The CDR3 has 14 residues. Trimming left V 3 bases short and J 3 bases short, with 8 bases between. This CDR3 is CATSSRVDTGELFF. CDR3 DNA: TGTGCCACCAGCAGCAGGGTCGACACCGGGGAGCTGTTTTTT.

The chain recombines TRBV20-1 with TRBJ1-4; a possible D gene is TRBD1 (5 bases). This CDR3 is 13 amino acids long. The germline gives CDR1 DFQATT, CDR2 SNEGSKA (reference sequence). Trimming stripped 5 bases from V and 8 bases from J, with 15 bases between. In DNA, the CDR3 is TGCAGTGCTGGGCCCGGGGGACGAGAAAAACTGTTTTTT. Translating it yields CSAGPGGREKLFF.

J is TRBJ2-1 and V is TRBV29-1; 13 bases fit TRBD2. With V trimmed by 3 bases and J by 12 bases, 8 bases remained unmatched. Germline CDR1 SQVTM, CDR2 ANQGSEA. This CDR3 spans 14 amino acids. CDR3 region: CSVDVLAGGPAQFF. CDR3 DNA sequence: TGCAGCGTTGATGTACTAGCGGGAGGGCCAGCGCAGTTCTTC.

This rearrangement joins TRBV29-1 to TRBJ1-1; unclear D gene. Germline lookup yields CDR1 SQVTM and CDR2 ANQGSEA. The CDR3 totals 12 residues. The V end lost 8 bases, the J end lost 1 base, and 11 bases lay between the germline ends. As DNA, the CDR3 is TGCAGCTTCCAAGAGGGGAACACTGAAGCTTTCTTT. It codes for CSFQEGNTEAFF.

This sequence joins TRBV20-1 and TRBJ2-1; D unresolved. The CDR3 loop spans 12 amino acids. CDR1 DFQATT and CDR2 SNEGSKA come from the germline V gene (reference sequence). The CDR3 DNA is TGCAGGGCAATTGGGCTGGATAATGAGCAGTTCTTC. Translating it yields CRAIGLDNEQFF.

This clonotype was found many times. The CDR3 DNA is TGCGCCAGCAGCTATTCAGTTAGCTCCTACGAGCAGTACTTC. Residues: CASSYSVSSYEQYF. The chain employs TRBV5-1 and TRBJ2-7; D gene ambiguous. The length of the CDR3 is 14 residues. V was pared by 3 bases and J by 0 bases, with 10 bases between. Germline V lookup: CDR1 SGHRS, CDR2 YFSETQ.

The rearrangement links TRBV29-1 to TRBJ2-1; TRBD2 matches 9 bases. The CDR3 has 17 amino acids. The V segment lost 4 bases and the J segment 0 bases; nucleotides outside the gene matches: 10. Per germline, CDR1 SQVTM and CDR2 ANQGSEA. The CDR3 here is CSVVLAGVFSSYNEQFF. The CDR3 bases are TGCAGCGTTGTATTAGCGGGAGTCTTCAGCTCCTACAATGAGCAGTTCTTC.

This clonotype has only one observation. The CDR3 DNA follows: TGCGCCAGCAGCCACCAGGGGGCGAGGTCTGGGGCCAACGTCCTGACTTTC. Translated, it gives CASSHQGARSGANVLTF. This chain joins TRBV4-3 and TRBJ2-6; 8 bases line up with TRBD1. Losses at the gene ends were 3 bases for V and 1 base for J; bases not matched to a gene: 5. Germline CDR1 reads LGHNA; CDR2 reads YSLEER. The CDR3 sequence is 17 residues long.

The rearrangement uses TRBV30 and TRBJ1-2; 7 bases are shared with TRBD1. Germline CDR1 is GTSNPN and CDR2 is SVGIG (reference sequence). There are 13 residues in the CDR3. Trimming removed 3 bases from V and 8 bases from J; junction bases left unmatched: 9. CDR3 region: CAWSPQGYGGYTF. CDR3 in DNA: TGTGCCTGGAGCCCACAGGGGTATGGCGGCTACACCTTC.

The V gene is TRBV20-1, the J gene TRBJ2-4, with D perhaps given as TRBD1 or TRBD2 (5 bases each). The V end was cut by 6 bases, the J end by 0 bases, with 12 bases between. The CDR3 has 14 residues. In germline, CDR1 is DFQATT, CDR2 SNEGSKA (reference sequence). The CDR3 coding sequence is TGCAGTGCGAGTACCGGGACAGCCAAAAACATTCAGTACTTC. It specifies CSASTGTAKNIQYF.

This clonotype was recorded a few times. J is TRBJ1-4 and V is TRBV15, with D unclear. Trimming shortened V by 0 bases and J by 5 bases, and 16 bases separated the two germline ends. The CDR3 length is 17 residues. Germline V CDR1 and CDR2: LNHNV, YYDKDF (reference sequence). Written as DNA, the CDR3 is TGTGCCACCAGCAGAGATATCCTGGCAGCCCTAAATGAAAAACTGTTTTTT. Translating it yields CATSRDILAALNEKLFF. The entire variable domain, with the rest obtained from reference TRBV15 and TRBJ1-4, is as follows: DAMVIQNPRYQVTQFGKPVTLSCSQTLNHNVMYWYQQKSSQAPKLLFHYYDKDFNNEADTPDNFQSRRPNTSFCFLDIRSPGLGDTAMYLCATSRDILAALNEKLFFGSGTQLSVL.

The V call is TRBV20-1, the J call TRBJ2-1; D call uncertain. The germline V gene has CDR1 DFQATT and CDR2 SNEGSKA (reference sequence). The CDR3 loop spans 12 amino acids. The V gene lost 7 bases and the J gene lost 6 bases, with 13 bases spanning the gap. DNA for the CDR3: TGCAGTGGAAAGGCTGAGAGCAATGAGCAGTTCTTC. Translated, it gives CSGKAESNEQFF.